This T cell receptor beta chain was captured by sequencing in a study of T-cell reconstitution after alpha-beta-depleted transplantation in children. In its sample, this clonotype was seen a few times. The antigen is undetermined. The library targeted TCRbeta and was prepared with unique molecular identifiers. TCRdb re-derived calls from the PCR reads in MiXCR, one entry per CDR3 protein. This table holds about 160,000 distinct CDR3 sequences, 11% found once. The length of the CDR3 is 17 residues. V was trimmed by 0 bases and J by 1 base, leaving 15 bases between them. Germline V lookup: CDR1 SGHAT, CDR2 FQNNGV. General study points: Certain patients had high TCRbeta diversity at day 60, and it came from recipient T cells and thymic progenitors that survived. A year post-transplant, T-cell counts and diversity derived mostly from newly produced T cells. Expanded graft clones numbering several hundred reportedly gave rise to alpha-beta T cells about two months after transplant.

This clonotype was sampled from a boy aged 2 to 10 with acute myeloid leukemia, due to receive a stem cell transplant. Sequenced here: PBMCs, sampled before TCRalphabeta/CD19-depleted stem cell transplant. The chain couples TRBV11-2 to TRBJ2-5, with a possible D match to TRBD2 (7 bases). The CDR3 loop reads CASSLDWWGGPQETQYF. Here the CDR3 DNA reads TGTGCCAGCAGCTTAGATTGGTGGGGGGGGCCCCAAGAGACCCAGTACTTC.